This T cell receptor beta chain stems from a study of vaccination effects on CD4 cells after COVID-19. As regards this clone: No antigen is known for it.

The ends were cut back, 2 bases at V and 6 bases at J, with 12 bases in the middle. The germline CDR1 and CDR2 sequences are SGHRS and YFSETQ. The CDR3 totals 15 residues. Expansion with viral peptide pools was applied to antigen-specific CD4+ T cells by the ViraFEST assay prior to sequencing. The culture ran for approximately 9 days before CD4+ T cells were isolated. Two-dose vaccination with either BNT162b2 or mRNA-1273 was given to the participants. None of the vaccinated had previously contracted SARS-CoV-2, and their nucleocapsid antibodies tested negative. Fewer than 2.5 million PBMC were seeded per well and grown in the presence of 10 IU/ml IL-2 and about 10 ug/ml peptides. At days 3 and 7, half of the medium was exchanged for IL-2 medium. The repertoire was sequenced with immunoSEQ multiplex PCR; TCRdb's copy has only in-frame clones and lacks some. The sample has roughly 23,000 clones; around 74% are singletons.

This sequence was found in a human donor who received a COVID-19 vaccine. V gene TRBV5-1 combines with J gene TRBJ1-6; D is perhaps TRBD1 (5 bases). Sequencing was performed on CD4+ T cells from PBMCs cultured with HCoV-NL63 spike peptides, taken after COVID-19 vaccination. The CDR3 bases are TGCGCCAGCAGCTTACAGGCCGACGCTAATTCACCCCTCCACTTT. It specifies CASSLQADANSPLHF.